These 27 T cell receptor beta chains were all obtained from the same sample, sequenced in a study of regulatory and conventional T cells in RAG deficiency. Repertoires were generated with immunoSEQ multiplex PCR, while TCRdb's copy carries only in-frame clones and drops some. Among roughly 30,000 clones, 75% to 95% were seen once, and the ten largest hold approximately 0.82%. Blood CD4+ CD25-high CD127-low regulatory T cells supplied the genomic DNA template. These same data were also listed under a study on regulatory T cells. That report notes: The PCR used 52 TRBV and 13 TRBJ primers.

Sequenced material: Tregs sorted from blood. The receptors shown here come from a human donor in good health.

In this sample, this clone turned up once. The V gene is TRBV5-4, the J gene TRBJ1-2; D unclear. CDR1 and CDR2 from the germline V gene are SGHNT and YYREEE (reference sequence). V lost 0 bases and J lost 4, with 7 bases in between. CDR3 size: 13 residues. CDR3 protein: CASSLDYGYGYTF. The CDR3 region has the DNA TGTGCCAGCAGCTTGGATTACGGCTATGGCTACACCTTC. Full variable domain (outside the CDR3, taken from reference TRBV5-4 and TRBJ1-2): ETGVTQSPTHLIKTRGQQVTLRCSSQSGHNTVSWYQQALGQGPQFIFQYYREEENGRGNFPPRFSGLQFPNYSSELNVNALELDDSALYLCASSLDYGYGYTFGSGTRLTVV.

J is TRBJ2-5 and V is TRBV4-2; possible D gene TRBD1, 6 bases. The V and J ends lost 2 bases and 5 bases respectively, with 12 bases between them. There are 14 residues in the CDR3. CDR1 is LGHNA, CDR2 YNFKEQ, per germline. CDR3 in DNA: TGTGCCAGCAGCCAATTCACAGGGTTGGAGACCCAGTACTTC. Protein product: CASSQFTGLETQYF.

The chain is built from TRBV6-5 and TRBJ1-2, with TRBD1 identical over 8 bases. The CDR3 length is 14 residues. Trimming took 6 bases from V and 4 from J; bases not matched to a gene: 7. Per the germline V gene, CDR1 is MNHEY and CDR2 is SVGAGI. DNA of the CDR3: TGTGCCAGCAGCCTACTTACAGGGGGCTATGGCTACACCTTC. Translated, it gives CASSLLTGGYGYTF.

This clone turned up a few times. The chain recombines TRBV5-8 with TRBJ1-5; no clear D gene. Germline values: CDR1 SGHTS, CDR2 YDEGEE. V dropped 4 bases and J dropped 6 bases, with 11 bases sitting between them. This CDR3 region has 13 residues. CDR3 sequence (DNA): TGTGCCAGCAGCGCAGGACTAGTTCAGCCCCAGCATTTT. Translating gives CASSAGLVQPQHF.

V is TRBV10-3 and J is TRBJ2-2; TRBD1 might be the D (5 bases). Germline CDR1 and CDR2: ENHRY and SYGVKD. The CDR3 sequence is 13 residues long. With 6 bases removed from V and 7 bases from J, the gap between germline ends came to 12 bases. DNA of the CDR3: TGTGCCATCAGGAGGCAGGGTGACGGGGAGCTGTTTTTT. Translating gives CAIRRQGDGELFF.

V usage is TRBV7-2 and J usage is TRBJ1-2; 7 bases are shared with TRBD1. V gave up 3 bases and J gave up 8 bases; unmatched junction bases: 3. Germline V gene lookup returns CDR1 SGHTA and CDR2 FQGNSA. CDR3 length: 12 amino acids. The CDR3 loop is CASSFRQGGYTF. CDR3 coding DNA: TGTGCCAGCAGCTTTAGACAGGGAGGCTACACCTTC. Combining the CDR3 with reference TRBV7-2 and TRBJ1-2 gives the whole variable domain GAGVSQSPSNKVTEKGKDVELRCDPISGHTALYWYRQSLGQGLEFLIYFQGNSAPDKSGLPSDRFSAERTGGSVSTLTIQRTQQEDSAVYLCASSFRQGGYTFGSGTRLTVV.

The chain has TRBV7-6 and TRBJ1-5; D might be TRBD1 (6 bases). Trimming stripped 4 bases from V and 6 bases from J, with 10 bases between. The CDR3 extends over 13 amino acids. CDR1 and CDR2 (germline): SGHVS, FNYEAQ. CDR3 residues: CASSSGTLQPQHF. CDR3 nucleotides: TGTGCCAGCAGCTCCGGGACACTTCAGCCCCAGCATTTT.

The V call is TRBV6-5, the J call TRBJ2-7; 7 bases match TRBD1. The germline V gene encodes CDR1 MNHEY and CDR2 SVGAGI. J gave up 1 base and V 6 bases, and 3 bases lay outside the gene matches. The CDR3 runs to 13 residues. The CDR3 region is CASSQGVSYEQYF. As DNA, the CDR3 is TGTGCCAGCAGCCAGGGGGTTTCCTACGAGCAGTACTTC.

The chain recombines TRBV5-5 with TRBJ1-6, with D perhaps TRBD1 (5 bases). The V gene's germline CDR1 is SGHKS and CDR2 YYEKEE (reference sequence). The CDR3 has 17 amino acids. V lost 4 bases and J lost 2, with 16 bases in between. The CDR3 region has the DNA TGTGCCAGCAGCCCTAGGGGTCGGTGGGCCTATAATTCACCCCTCCACTTT. Residues: CASSPRGRWAYNSPLHF.

The chain couples TRBV5-4 to TRBJ1-6; D gene uncertain. The CDR3 totals 14 residues. CDR1 and CDR2 from the germline V gene are SGHNT and YYREEE (reference sequence). Trimming left V 0 bases short and J 8 bases short, with 9 bases between. The DNA of the CDR3 is TGTGCCAGCAGCTTGGGCATGGCGGATTCACCCCTCCACTTT. Translated: CASSLGMADSPLHF.

This clone has a handful of counts. The chain has TRBV5-4 and TRBJ2-5; 9 bases agree with TRBD1. The CDR3 runs to 15 residues. V dropped 4 bases and J dropped 5; count of bases not matched to a gene: 9. Germline lookup yields CDR1 SGHNT and CDR2 YYREEE (reference sequence). As DNA, the CDR3 is TGTGCCAGCAGCCCGCGACAGGGGGGGGGCGAGACCCAGTACTTC. Its protein is CASSPRQGGGETQYF.

This clone was seen a single time. The junction shows a germline mismatch at one end, possibly a read error. The same CDR3 is also encoded by other DNA sequences in this sample. This chain uses TRBV20-1 with TRBJ1-1; the D gene is possibly TRBD1 (5 bases). The CDR3 length is 10 residues. Per the germline V gene, CDR1 is DFQATT and CDR2 is SNEGSKA (reference sequence). In nucleotides, the CDR3 is TGCAGAACAGGAGGAGCTGAGGCTTTCTTT. Protein product: CRTGGAEAFF.

This clone was recorded a few times. V is TRBV5-1 and J is TRBJ2-5; 8 bases map to TRBD2. Germline V gene data show CDR1 as SGHRS and CDR2 as YFSETQ. Trimming at V came to 4 bases and at J to 5 bases, leaving 10 bases not matched to a gene. The CDR3 is 15 amino acids. This chain's CDR3 is CASSLEAGGGETQYF. The CDR3 bases are TGCGCCAGCAGCCTGGAGGCGGGGGGCGGGGAGACCCAGTACTTC. The full variable domain, its missing parts supplied by reference TRBV5-1 and TRBJ2-5, is KAGVTQTPRYLIKTRGQQVTLSCSPISGHRSVSWYQQTPGQGLQFLFEYFSETQRNKGNFPGRFSGRQFSNSRSEMNVSTLELGDSALYLCASSLEAGGGETQYFGPGTRLLVL.

This clone was seen a handful of times. The V and J genes are TRBV6-1 and TRBJ2-7; TRBD1 matches 9 bases. V shed 6 bases and J 4 bases; nucleotides not matched to a gene: 1. This CDR3 has 12 amino acids. Germline assignment: CDR1 MNHNS and CDR2 SASEGT. DNA for the CDR3: TGTGCCAGCAGGGACAGGGGATACGAGCAGTACTTC. As protein: CASRDRGYEQYF.

The J gene is TRBJ2-3, the V gene TRBV10-1, with D unresolved. The CDR3 sequence is 13 residues long. Germline CDR1 reads WNHNN; CDR2 reads SYGVQD (reference sequence). V was pared by 6 bases and J by 4 bases, with 11 bases between. CDR3 nucleotide sequence: TGCGCCAGCAGCCGAGGAAGGTCAGATACGCAGTATTTT. This gives the protein CASSRGRSDTQYF.

The rearrangement joins TRBV30 to TRBJ1-2; D gene uncertain. The CDR3 length is 12 residues. V was trimmed by 2 bases and J by 11 bases, leaving 15 bases between them. Germline V gene data show CDR1 as GTSNPN and CDR2 as SVGIG (reference sequence). CDR3: CAWSFESGKYTF. The DNA of the CDR3 is TGTGCCTGGAGTTTTGAGAGCGGGAAGTACACCTTC.

The chain uses TRBV7-2 and TRBJ2-2, with TRBD2 identical over 9 bases. Germline values: CDR1 SGHTA, CDR2 FQGNSA. This CDR3 has 15 amino acids. Trimming removed 2 bases from V and 6 bases from J; junction bases left unmatched: 4. The CDR3 sequence: CASSLSGLAAGELFF. CDR3 DNA: TGTGCCAGCAGCTTATCGGGACTAGCTGCCGGGGAGCTGTTTTTT.

This clone was seen only once. The chain recombines TRBV9 with TRBJ1-2; 7 nucleotides match TRBD1. V was pared by 4 bases and J by 3 bases, with 3 bases of the junction left unmatched. Germline CDR1 is SGDLS and CDR2 is YYNGEE. The CDR3 is made up of 13 amino acids. The CDR3 region has the DNA TGTGCCAGCAGCCTTGGACAGGACTATGGCTACACCTTC. It codes for CASSLGQDYGYTF.

The chain has TRBV19 and TRBJ2-3; 7 positions match TRBD1. The CDR3 totals 15 residues. Losses at the gene ends were 5 bases for V and 4 bases for J; bases not matched to a gene: 9. The V gene's germline CDR1 is LNHDA and CDR2 SQIVND (reference sequence). CDR3 DNA: TGTGCCAGTAGTGTGACAGGGTGGATTTCAGATACGCAGTATTTT. Translating gives CASSVTGWISDTQYF.

The chain has TRBV11-2 and TRBJ1-2, with 9 bases aligning to TRBD1. The CDR3 is 15 residues long. CDR1 and CDR2 from the germline V gene are SGHAT and FQNNGV. J lost 4 bases, V lost 7 bases, and 10 bases had no gene match. CDR3 region: CASTLSGTGTYGYTF. CDR3 in DNA: TGTGCCAGCACTCTGTCCGGGACAGGGACCTATGGCTACACCTTC.

The chain has TRBV5-6 and TRBJ2-7; 9 bases match TRBD1. The germline CDR1 and CDR2 sequences are SGHDT and YYEEEE. With 4 bases clipped from V and 3 bases from J, the junction kept 5 bases outside the gene matches. This CDR3 comprises 14 residues. This chain's CDR3 is CASSPRQGVYEQYF. CDR3 in DNA: TGTGCCAGCAGCCCCCGACAGGGGGTCTACGAGCAGTACTTC.

The V gene is TRBV7-3, the J gene TRBJ1-4; 9 nucleotides match TRBD1. CDR3 length: 15 amino acids. Per germline, CDR1 SGHTA and CDR2 FQGTGA. Losses at the gene ends were 5 bases for V and 2 bases for J; bases not matched to a gene: 3. CDR3: CASSRTGGTNEKLFF. CDR3 nucleotide sequence: TGTGCCAGCAGCCGCACAGGGGGCACTAATGAAAAACTGTTTTTT.

The chain is built from TRBV28 and TRBJ2-6, with D tentatively TRBD2 (6 bases). Trimming pared 4 bases from V and 1 base from J, leaving 8 bases between. Germline lookup yields CDR1 MDHEN and CDR2 SYDVKM. There are 15 residues in the CDR3. The CDR3: CASSYRGSGANVLTF. In DNA, the CDR3 is TGTGCCAGCAGTTACCGGGGGTCTGGGGCCAACGTCCTGACTTTC.

The V call is TRBV2, the J call TRBJ1-1, with D perhaps matching TRBD1 (5 bases). The CDR3 runs 13 residues. CDR1 is SNHLY, CDR2 FYNNEI, per germline. With 5 bases removed from V and 1 base from J, the gap between germline ends came to 8 bases. The CDR3 loop is CASSRQRNTEAFF. CDR3 nucleotides: TGTGCCAGCAGTCGACAGCGGAACACTGAAGCTTTCTTT.

The chain combines TRBV4-1 with TRBJ2-1, with D possibly called TRBD1 or TRBD2 (5 bases each). The CDR3 loop spans 16 amino acids. Germline V gives CDR1 MGHRA, CDR2 YSYEKL. Trimming cost V 0 bases and J 0 bases, with 9 bases left between them. CDR3 sequence (DNA): TGCGCCAGCAGCCAAGATTGGGGGAGCTCCTACAATGAGCAGTTCTTC. This codes for CASSQDWGSSYNEQFF.

The chain uses TRBV30 and TRBJ1-6; no definite D call. Germline values: CDR1 GTSNPN, CDR2 SVGIG (reference sequence). Trimming cost V 0 bases and J 7 bases, with 10 bases left between them. CDR3 length equals 14 residues. CDR3 region: CAWSVLQLNSPLHF. CDR3 bases: TGTGCCTGGAGTGTGCTACAGCTGAATTCACCCCTCCACTTT.

The chain couples TRBV19 to TRBJ2-2; 9 bases are a match to TRBD1. After removal of 8 bases from V and 5 bases from J, the junction contained 18 bases not matched to a gene. The CDR3 has 18 residues. Looked up from germline, CDR1 is LNHDA and CDR2 is SQIVND (reference sequence). The CDR3 sequence is CASRGGQGLGLRTGELFF. CDR3 sequence (DNA): TGTGCCAGTCGAGGGGGACAGGGATTAGGGTTGAGGACCGGGGAGCTGTTTTTT.